This T cell receptor (beta chain) was retrieved from a study of cytomegalovirus exposure and HLA in healthy donors. The primer mix had 60 Vbeta and 13 Jbeta primers. Only in-frame clones appear in the TCRdb table, and some are missing; sequencing was by immunoSEQ multiplex PCR. The sample has fewer than 200,000 clones, 65% to 85% seen once. V was cut by 0 bases and J by 5 bases, with 10 bases left in between. This CDR3 is built from 14 residues. Germline CDR1 is MNHNY and CDR2 is SVGAGI (reference sequence). Only a few counts were recorded for this clone. Its specificity is unknown. Points from the study as a whole: One cluster of highly shared sequence variants probably arose as a sequencing artifact. The study put some 150 TCR beta chains on its list as cytomegalovirus-associated. In a later analysis, parvovirus B19, influenza, CMV and Epstein-Barr virus appeared linked to several top co-occurrence clusters. Researchers had no immune exposure information except CMV serostatus available.

The chain combines TRBV6-6 with TRBJ1-2; D not resolved. This TCR was recovered from a woman aged 30 to 39 in good health and CMV-seropositive. Sequencing was carried out using PBMCs. The CDR3 sequence is CASSYSLAGYGYTF. Written as DNA, the CDR3 is TGTGCCAGCAGTTACTCCTTAGCCGGTTATGGCTACACCTTC.